These 9 T cell receptor beta chains were sequenced from one sample in a study of CD8 T cells in Susac syndrome (dated by TCRdb to between 2018 and 2021). Libraries were built with the immunoSEQ multiplex PCR assay. RNA was extracted using the RNeasy kit, and 0.5 to 1 microgram was reverse transcribed with random hexamers. TCRdb reworked the public reads: Q25 trimming with fastp, MiXCR clone assembly, productive beta chains retained. Each entry is one CDR3 protein sequence, shown with its most common DNA and genes. The sample table holds some 250,000 distinct CDR3 sequences, of which almost 97% were seen once. The top ten clones comprise under 0.12% of the sample. The sequenced sample consisted of CD4+ T cells from PBMCs. The receptor source for this set is a human donor with Susac syndrome.

The rearrangement joins TRBV27 to TRBJ2-7, with TRBD2 matching over 8 bases. CDR3 length: 15 amino acids. Germline-derived CDR1 and CDR2 are MNHEY and SMNVEV (reference sequence). J gave up 9 bases and V 1 base, and 11 bases lay outside the gene matches. The CDR3 spells CASSLFSSGSFGQYF. The CDR3 DNA follows: TGTGCCAGCAGTTTATTCTCCAGCGGGAGTTTTGGGCAGTACTTC.

The chain joins TRBV4-1 to TRBJ2-7; D uncertain. Per germline, CDR1 MGHRA and CDR2 YSYEKL. Trimming stripped 3 bases from V and 6 bases from J, with 9 bases between. The CDR3 contains 12 residues. The CDR3 region has the DNA TGCGCCAGCAGCCACCCAGGTTCCGAGCAGTACTTC. Amino acid sequence: CASSHPGSEQYF.

The rearrangement joins TRBV4-2 to TRBJ1-1; D is undetermined. The V end lost 2 bases, the J end lost 5 bases, and 12 bases lay between the germline ends. The CDR3 sequence is 14 residues long. CDR1 and CDR2 (germline): LGHNA, YNFKEQ. CDR3 sequence: CASSQSAAGTEAFF. DNA for the CDR3: TGTGCCAGCAGCCAAAGCGCGGCTGGGACTGAAGCTTTCTTT.

DNA for the CDR3: TGTGCCTGGAGTTCAGGGGGTAGCAATCAGCCCCAGCATTTT. Protein: CAWSSGGSNQPQHF. The V and J genes are TRBV30 and TRBJ1-5; 7 bases line up with TRBD1. Germline CDR1 and CDR2: GTSNPN and SVGIG (reference sequence). This CDR3 has 14 residues. V was pared by 2 bases and J by 0 bases, with 1 base of the junction left unmatched. The whole variable domain, filled in from reference TRBV30 and TRBJ1-5, reads SQTIHQWPATLVQPVGSPLSLECTVEGTSNPNLYWYRQAAGRGLQLLFYSVGIGQISSEVPQNLSASRPQDRQFILSSKKLLLSDSGFYLCAWSSGGSNQPQHFGDGTRLSIL.

V usage is TRBV6-5 and J usage is TRBJ2-3, with D perhaps TRBD1 or TRBD2 (5 bases each). V gave up 5 bases and J gave up 5 bases, with 14 bases separating them. Germline V gives CDR1 MNHEY, CDR2 SVGAGI. The length of the CDR3 is 14 residues. CDR3 region: CASSRDPRRDTQYF. The CDR3 coding sequence is TGTGCCAGCAGTCGGGACCCAAGGAGAGATACGCAGTATTTT.

The chain is built from TRBV9 and TRBJ2-3, with 7 bases that match TRBD2. Germline V gives CDR1 SGDLS, CDR2 YYNGEE. The ends lost 3 bases at V and 6 bases at J; junction bases unmatched: 1. This CDR3 is built from 12 residues. CDR3 residues: CASSALADTQYF. Written as DNA, the CDR3 is TGTGCCAGCAGCGCACTAGCGGATACGCAGTATTTT.

This chain joins TRBV20-1 and TRBJ1-2, with D maybe TRBD1 (6 bases). The germline V gene encodes CDR1 DFQATT and CDR2 SNEGSKA (reference sequence). V lost 3 bases, J lost 10 bases, and 12 bases lay in between. The CDR3 runs to 11 residues. The CDR3 DNA reads as TGCAGTGCTAGTAGGGGGGATGCCTACACCTTC. Residues: CSASRGDAYTF.

The gene calls are TRBV20-1 and TRBJ2-7; TRBD2 aligns across 13 bases. V lost 6 bases and J lost 0; bases outside the gene matches: 5. The germline V gene encodes CDR1 DFQATT and CDR2 SNEGSKA (reference sequence). The CDR3 extends over 15 amino acids. The CDR3 DNA reads as TGCAGTGCCACGGGACTAGCGGGATTCTCCTACGAGCAGTACTTC. Protein: CSATGLAGFSYEQYF.

The rearrangement links TRBV20-1 to TRBJ2-1; D is unresolved. Germline-derived CDR1 and CDR2 are DFQATT and SNEGSKA (reference sequence). The CDR3 extends over 15 amino acids. The ends were cut back, 5 bases at V and 0 bases at J, with 14 bases in the middle. CDR3 region: CSAPHSGPSYNEQFF. In DNA, the CDR3 is TGCAGTGCTCCTCACTCTGGCCCCTCCTACAATGAGCAGTTCTTC.